The clone carrying this TCR beta chain was seen a single time. Source study methods: How many nucleated cells were present was estimated from reference gene primer amplification. Here immunoSEQ multiplex PCR was the method, and the copy in TCRdb shows in-frame clones only, minus some. V and J calls plus clone size are reproduced from that table; the DNA served to infer D and trimming. The sample holds over 40,000 clones, around nine tenths seen once. This entry comes from a study of blood T cell repertoires in COVID-19. Study-level information: The origin of the acute and convalescent COVID-19 samples was the United States, Italy and Spain.

This CDR3 has 16 amino acids. Sample: peripheral blood. V is TRBV21-1 and J is TRBJ2-7; the DNA was not compared with TRBD1, the D call given in the table. TRBV21-1 is listed as a pseudogene. This TCR derives from an older man with acute or convalescent COVID-19. Here the CDR3 reads CASSKVEGTGAYEQYF. As DNA, the CDR3 is TGTGCCAGCAGCAAAGTCGAGGGGACAGGGGCTTACGAGCAGTACTTC.